Below are 12 T cell receptor beta chains sequenced from a single sample in a study of T cell responses to AZD1222 COVID-19 vaccine. The data were produced by immunoSEQ multiplex PCR, yet TCRdb's version contains in-frame clones alone and is incomplete. The sample records some 190,000 clones, 85% to 95% being singletons. The source material was peripheral blood, sampled on day 0 of AZD1222 vaccination. These receptors were collected from an adult in good health.

The V call is TRBV2, the J call TRBJ2-7; D gene unclear. There are 10 residues in the CDR3. Germline V CDR1 and CDR2: SNHLY, FYNNEI. V was shortened by 6 bases and J by 7 bases, with 7 bases between the two germline ends. In DNA, the CDR3 is TGTGCCAGCAGGGACGGGGAGCAGTACTTC. It specifies CASRDGEQYF.

The chain joins TRBV24-1 to TRBJ1-2, with TRBD1 identical over 7 bases. This CDR3 has 16 amino acids. Losses at the gene ends were 9 bases for V and 4 bases for J; bases not matched to a gene: 16. The V gene's germline CDR1 is KGHDR and CDR2 SFDVKD. Here the CDR3 DNA reads TGTGCCACCGGACAACGAAGACAGGGTTCAGCCTATGGCTACACCTTC. It yields the protein CATGQRRQGSAYGYTF.

The chain employs TRBV7-2 and TRBJ2-7; D not certain. The CDR3 covers 13 residues. V was cut by 2 bases and J by 2 bases, with 7 bases left in between. Germline V gene lookup returns CDR1 SGHTA and CDR2 FQGNSA. Here the CDR3 reads CASSLPAAYEQYF. CDR3 bases: TGTGCCAGCAGCTTACCGGCAGCCTACGAGCAGTACTTC.

V is TRBV18 and J is TRBJ1-5, with 7 positions matching TRBD1. CDR3 size: 14 residues. Germline-derived CDR1 and CDR2 are KGHSH and LQKENI. With V trimmed by 2 bases and J by 9 bases, 7 bases remained unmatched. The CDR3 DNA is TGTGCCAGCTCACCAACAGGGGTCGATCGGCCCCAGCATTTT. This codes for CASSPTGVDRPQHF.

This clone came up a few times. The CDR3 loop is CASSSPRTSGGAQETQYF. CDR3 in DNA: TGTGCCAGCAGTTCACCCCGGACTAGCGGGGGGGCTCAAGAGACCCAGTACTTC. V gene TRBV28 combines with J gene TRBJ2-5, with TRBD2 matching over 15 bases. Losses at the gene ends were 4 bases for V and 2 bases for J; bases not matched to a gene: 8. CDR3 length: 18 residues. Germline CDR1 reads MDHEN; CDR2 reads SYDVKM. The full variable domain, with the rest looked up from reference TRBV28 and TRBJ2-5, is DVKVTQSSRYLVKRTGEKVFLECVQDMDHENMFWYRQDPGLGLRLIYFSYDVKMKEKGDIPEGYSVSREKKERFSLILESASTNQTSMYLCASSSPRTSGGAQETQYFGPGTRLLVL.

The chain links TRBV28 to TRBJ2-3; TRBD1 is a possible D gene (6 bases). Trimming stripped 1 base from V and 1 base from J, with 15 bases between. The germline gives CDR1 MDHEN, CDR2 SYDVKM. The CDR3 has 17 amino acids. The CDR3 nucleotides read TGTGCCAGCAGTTTATTGGCAGGGGTTGCCGGCACAGATACGCAGTATTTT. This codes for CASSLLAGVAGTDTQYF.

This rearrangement joins TRBV2 to TRBJ2-4; the D is unclear. Germline CDR1 and CDR2: SNHLY and FYNNEI. CDR3 length: 13 amino acids. V was trimmed by 1 base and J by 10 bases, leaving 11 bases between them. This CDR3 reads CASSEDPGWIQYF. The CDR3 DNA reads TGTGCCAGCAGTGAAGATCCTGGGTGGATTCAGTACTTC. Complete variable domain (other parts from reference TRBV2 and TRBJ2-4): EPEVTQTPSHQVTQMGQEVILRCVPISNHLYFYWYRQILGQKVEFLVSFYNNEISEKSEIFDDQFSVERPDGSNFTLKIRSTKLEDSAMYFCASSEDPGWIQYFGAGTRLSVL.

The V call is TRBV7-9, the J call TRBJ1-2; possibly TRBD1 for D (6 bases). V lost 0 bases to trimming and J lost 4 bases, with 15 bases between them. Germline CDR1 reads SEHNR; CDR2 reads FQNEAQ (reference sequence). The CDR3 length is 16 residues. CDR3 protein: CASSLAEGGRGYGYTF. In DNA, the CDR3 is TGTGCCAGCAGCTTAGCCGAGGGAGGCAGGGGCTATGGCTACACCTTC.

The rearrangement uses TRBV19 and TRBJ2-1, with TRBD2 identical over 7 bases. After removal of 6 bases from V and 0 bases from J, the junction contained 2 bases not matched to a gene. Germline values: CDR1 LNHDA, CDR2 SQIVND (reference sequence). The CDR3 spans 14 residues. CDR3 residues: CASSSGGSYNEQFF. The CDR3 DNA sequence: TGTGCCAGTAGCTCGGGGGGCTCCTACAATGAGCAGTTCTTC.

The rearrangement links TRBV12-3 or TRBV12-4 to TRBJ1-1; no clear D gene. V shed 7 bases and J shed 3 bases, with 6 bases lying between them. The CDR3 spans 11 residues. The CDR3 region is CASTSYTEAFF. The CDR3 DNA is TGTGCCAGCACCTCTTACACTGAAGCTTTCTTT.

The chain carries TRBV18 and TRBJ2-3; the D call may be TRBD1 or TRBD2 (5 bases each). V gave up 3 bases and J gave up 0 bases, with 10 bases separating them. The germline V gene encodes CDR1 KGHSH and CDR2 LQKENI. The CDR3 runs 15 residues. The CDR3 region is CASSPRDASTDTQYF. In DNA, the CDR3 is TGTGCCAGCTCACCTCGGGACGCAAGCACAGATACGCAGTATTTT.

This chain links TRBV9 with TRBJ1-2, with a tentative D call TRBD1 (5 bases). The germline V gene has CDR1 SGDLS and CDR2 YYNGEE. This CDR3 contains 16 residues. V gave up 4 bases and J gave up 1 base, with 17 bases separating them. CDR3 DNA: TGTGCCAGCAGCCCCTCCCCAGGGTCCCATAACTATGGCTACACCTTC. Translated, it gives CASSPSPGSHNYGYTF.